This TCR beta chain was obtained from a study of cytomegalovirus exposure and HLA in healthy donors. PCR employed 60 Vbeta and 13 Jbeta primers. Clones were read by immunoSEQ multiplex PCR, and TCRdb kept only the in-frame ones, dropping some. The repertoire holds 140,000 to 150,000 clones, with 73% as singletons. This clone has just a few counts. The source of this sequence is a woman aged 18-35 years in good health and CMV-seronegative. The sample taken for sequencing was PBMCs.

CDR3 loop: CASSLGFRGTNEKLFF. The CDR3 DNA follows: TGTGCCAGCAGCTTAGGTTTCAGGGGGACTAATGAAAAACTGTTTTTT. The chain carries TRBV7-9 and TRBJ1-4; 7 bases are shared with TRBD1. With 1 base clipped from V and 2 bases from J, the junction kept 4 bases outside the gene matches. The germline CDR1 and CDR2 sequences are SEHNR and FQNEAQ (reference sequence). The CDR3 runs 16 residues.